Each of the 30 T cell receptor beta chains below was sequenced from the same sample in a study of T cells in Graves' hyperthyroidism and ophthalmopathy. TCR beta CDR3 regions were amplified from RNA. HTBI primers drove first-round RT-PCR of the TCR CDR3. Via MiXCR, TCRdb re-called the multiplex PCR reads, giving one row per CDR3 protein. This sample has about 360,000 distinct CDR3 sequences; around 13% occur once, and the top ten carry over 8.5%. The material sequenced was blood. These receptors were obtained from a woman in her late teens or twenties with Graves' hyperthyroidism.

This clonotype was counted many times. The chain combines TRBV20-1 with TRBJ2-1; D gene unclear. The V and J ends lost 3 bases and 0 bases respectively, with 21 bases between them. Germline-derived CDR1 and CDR2 are DFQATT and SNEGSKA (reference sequence). The CDR3 sequence is 18 residues long. The CDR3 here is CSARGRRSAASSYNEQFF. The CDR3 region has the DNA TGCAGTGCTAGGGGAAGACGGTCGGCCGCGAGCTCCTACAATGAGCAGTTCTTC.

This clonotype was recorded many times. V gene TRBV3-1 combines with J gene TRBJ1-4; D is unresolved. The ends were cut back, 5 bases at V and 5 bases at J, with 15 bases in the middle. Germline V lookup: CDR1 LGHDT, CDR2 YNNKEL (reference sequence). The CDR3 totals 15 residues. CDR3 coding DNA: TGTGCCAGCAGCTTTCGGGATCTGGGGAATGAAAAACTGTTTTTT. Translation: CASSFRDLGNEKLFF.

V is TRBV19 and J is TRBJ1-6; 9 nucleotides match TRBD1. The CDR3 length is 14 residues. J lost 10 bases, V lost 6 bases, and 7 bases had no gene match. In germline, CDR1 is LNHDA, CDR2 SQIVND (reference sequence). The CDR3 sequence is CASSTTGGRSPLHF. The CDR3 bases are TGTGCCAGTAGCACGACAGGGGGGAGGTCACCCCTCCACTTT. Full variable domain (remainder filled in from reference TRBV19 and TRBJ1-6): DGGITQSPKYLFRKEGQNVTLSCEQNLNHDAMYWYRQDPGQGLRLIYYSQIVNDFQKGDIAEGYSVSREKKESFPLTVTSAQKNPTAFYLCASSTTGGRSPLHFGNGTRLTVT.

V usage is TRBV19 and J usage is TRBJ1-6; D unclear. CDR1 is LNHDA, CDR2 SQIVND, per germline (reference sequence). V was shortened by 5 bases and J by 10 bases, with 21 bases between the two germline ends. The length of the CDR3 is 16 residues. The CDR3 protein is CASSLSSTQRESPLHF. The CDR3 coding sequence is TGTGCCAGTAGTTTATCTTCGACCCAAAGGGAATCACCCCTCCACTTT.

In its sample, this clonotype was seen a few times. The genes are TRBV9 and TRBJ1-6; D gene unclear. Germline values: CDR1 SGDLS, CDR2 YYNGEE. The length of the CDR3 is 12 residues. V lost 0 bases and J lost 7, with 2 bases in between. In DNA form, the CDR3 reads TGTGCCAGCAGCGTAGGAAATTCACCCCTCCACTTT. Protein: CASSVGNSPLHF. The full variable domain, rest sourced from reference TRBV9 and TRBJ1-6, is DSGVTQTPKHLITATGQRVTLRCSPRSGDLSVYWYQQSLDQGLQFLIQYYNGEERAKGNILERFSAQQFPDLHSELNLSSLELGDSALYFCASSVGNSPLHFGNGTRLTVT.

In its sample, this clonotype was seen many times. This rearrangement joins TRBV6-2 or TRBV6-3 to TRBJ1-6; D is ambiguous. The CDR3 is made up of 11 amino acids. Germline CDR1 and CDR2: MNHEY and SVGEGT. V lost 6 bases to trimming and J lost 7 bases, with 4 bases between them. The CDR3 nucleotides are TGTGCCAGCAGGCAGAATTCACCCCTCCACTTT. Residues: CASRQNSPLHF.

Only a few counts were recorded for this clonotype. The rearrangement uses TRBV19 and TRBJ2-5; D call uncertain. Trimming removed 2 bases at V and 5 bases at J, with 15 bases between. The germline V gene has CDR1 LNHDA and CDR2 SQIVND (reference sequence). CDR3 length equals 15 residues. The CDR3 region is CASSISAVGSETQYF. CDR3 DNA: TGTGCCAGTAGTATATCGGCAGTAGGCTCGGAGACCCAGTACTTC.

This clonotype was counted many times. The chain combines TRBV6-5 with TRBJ1-2; D uncertain. The CDR3 extends over 15 amino acids. The germline V gene encodes CDR1 MNHEY and CDR2 SVGAGI. Between the trimmed V and J ends, which lost 1 base and 4 bases, there was a span of 13 bases. The CDR3 loop is CASSYYGSGGYGYTF. The CDR3 nucleotides read TGTGCCAGCAGTTACTACGGATCCGGTGGCTATGGCTACACCTTC.

On this clonotype itself: Germline is not matched at one junction end, which may reflect a read error. V is TRBV28 and J is TRBJ2-1; D perhaps matches TRBD2 (6 bases). This CDR3 region has 15 residues. Looked up from germline, CDR1 is MDHEN and CDR2 is SYDVKM. As DNA, the CDR3 is TGTGCCAACAGTCCTGGGCTCAGTGGGGGGAATGAGCAGTTCTTC. Translated: CANSPGLSGGNEQFF.

The chain has TRBV5-1 and TRBJ2-7; maybe TRBD1 (6 bases). Trimming took 0 bases from V and 6 from J, leaving 10 bases between them. The CDR3 length is 13 residues. Per germline, CDR1 SGHRS and CDR2 YFSETQ. The chain's CDR3 is CASSLATGPEQYF. CDR3 sequence (DNA): TGCGCCAGCAGCTTGGCGACAGGCCCCGAGCAGTACTTC.

This clonotype was counted many times. The chain is built from TRBV2 and TRBJ2-7; no firm D call. CDR1 and CDR2 from the germline V gene are SNHLY and FYNNEI. The CDR3 spans 14 residues. Trimming left V 3 bases short and J 0 bases short, with 9 bases between. The CDR3 sequence is CASSDGQLSYEQYF. The CDR3 bases are TGTGCCAGCAGTGACGGGCAGCTCTCCTACGAGCAGTACTTC. The full variable domain, rest sourced from reference TRBV2 and TRBJ2-7, is EPEVTQTPSHQVTQMGQEVILRCVPISNHLYFYWYRQILGQKVEFLVSFYNNEISEKSEIFDDQFSVERPDGSNFTLKIRSTKLEDSAMYFCASSDGQLSYEQYFGPGTRLTVT.

With respect to this clonotype: This may be a read error: a much more frequent sequence differs by one nucleotide. V gene TRBV2 combines with J gene TRBJ1-1; perhaps TRBD1 as D (5 bases). The germline V gene has CDR1 SNHLY and CDR2 FYNNEI. The CDR3 sequence is 11 residues long. The CDR3 DNA sequence: TGTGCCAGGAGTGGGGGACCTGAAGCTTTCTTT. The encoded protein is CARSGGPEAFF.

Ten or more counts support this clonotype. This chain joins TRBV27 and TRBJ1-4; D is unresolved. Germline-derived CDR1 and CDR2 are MNHEY and SMNVEV (reference sequence). This CDR3 comprises 16 residues. Deletions cut 6 bases from V and 0 bases from J, with 14 bases between. Here the CDR3 DNA reads TGTGCCAGCAGCCGGGTCGCAGGAGCAACTAATGAAAAACTGTTTTTT. Protein: CASSRVAGATNEKLFF.

V is TRBV30 and J is TRBJ2-5, with D perhaps TRBD1 or TRBD2 (5 bases each). Trimming pared 0 bases from V and 5 bases from J, leaving 13 bases between. This CDR3 is built from 14 residues. Germline lookup yields CDR1 GTSNPN and CDR2 SVGIG (reference sequence). Here the CDR3 reads CAWSVVGTRETQYF. The CDR3 DNA reads as TGTGCCTGGAGTGTAGTAGGGACCCGGGAGACCCAGTACTTC.

This clonotype came up many times. The chain links TRBV20-1 to TRBJ2-3, with unresolved D. Trimming took 6 bases from V and 6 from J, leaving 10 bases between them. Germline V gene lookup returns CDR1 DFQATT and CDR2 SNEGSKA (reference sequence). The CDR3 totals 11 residues. CDR3 nucleotides: TGCAGTGCCTATAACGCGGATACGCAGTATTTT. It yields the protein CSAYNADTQYF.

This clonotype was picked up many times. This rearrangement joins TRBV27 to TRBJ2-1, with 7 bases identical to TRBD1. The CDR3 consists of 14 residues. Looked up from germline, CDR1 is MNHEY and CDR2 is SMNVEV (reference sequence). The V gene end was trimmed by 3 bases and the J gene end by 2 bases; junction bases not matched to a gene: 1. This CDR3 is CASSLTGPYNEQFF. DNA of the CDR3: TGTGCCAGCAGTTTGACAGGGCCCTACAATGAGCAGTTCTTC.

This clonotype occurred many times. The genes are TRBV7-9 and TRBJ2-3, with TRBD2 matching 9 bases. Trimming removed 1 base from V and 6 bases from J; junction bases left unmatched: 8. This CDR3 comprises 16 residues. Germline CDR1 is SEHNR and CDR2 is FQNEAQ (reference sequence). CDR3 coding DNA: TGTGCCAGCAGCTTAGGGGTAGCGGGAGTTTTGGATACGCAGTATTTT. Its translation: CASSLGVAGVLDTQYF.

A few counts support this clonotype. The rearrangement links TRBV20-1 to TRBJ2-7; 12 bases fit TRBD2. The CDR3 runs 15 residues. The V segment lost 6 bases and the J segment 2 bases; nucleotides outside the gene matches: 8. The germline V gene encodes CDR1 DFQATT and CDR2 SNEGSKA (reference sequence). The CDR3 spells CSAQGTSGPTYEQYF. For the CDR3, the DNA is TGCAGTGCCCAAGGGACTAGCGGGCCCACCTACGAGCAGTACTTC.

This clonotype occurred many times. V usage is TRBV6-2 or TRBV6-3 and J usage is TRBJ1-2, with a weak D call TRBD1 (6 bases). The CDR3 consists of 12 residues. Per the germline V gene, CDR1 is MNHEY and CDR2 is SVGEGT. Trimming shortened V by 5 bases and J by 6 bases, and 10 bases separated the two germline ends. The CDR3 DNA reads as TGTGCCAGCAGTACCGGGGGGCATGGCTACACCTTC. Protein product: CASSTGGHGYTF.

A remark on this clonotype: This could be a read error, since a much larger clone is one nucleotide away. The V and J genes are TRBV7-2 and TRBJ2-5, with D possibly TRBD2 on 6 matching bases. This CDR3 is 11 amino acids long. Trimming left V 5 bases short and J 7 bases short, with 8 bases between. In germline, CDR1 is SGHTA, CDR2 FQGNSA. The CDR3 nucleotides read TGTGCCAGCAGCCACGGGGGGACCCAGTACTTC. This codes for CASSHGGTQYF. Full variable domain (remainder filled in from reference TRBV7-2 and TRBJ2-5): GAGVSQSPSNKVTEKGKDVELRCDPISGHTALYWYRQSLGQGLEFLIYFQGNSAPDKSGLPSDRFSAERTGGSVSTLTIQRTQQEDSAVYLCASSHGGTQYFGPGTRLLVL.

This clonotype showed up many times. The chain employs TRBV11-2 and TRBJ1-4; TRBD1 agrees at 7 bases. Per the germline V gene, CDR1 is SGHAT and CDR2 is FQNNGV. The ends lost 6 bases at V and 7 bases at J; junction bases unmatched: 8. The CDR3 totals 14 residues. CDR3 sequence (DNA): TGTGCCAGCAGACAGACCGGGACAGCTGAAAAACTGTTTTTT. Amino acid sequence: CASRQTGTAEKLFF.

In this sample, this clonotype turned up many times. This chain connects TRBV20-1 to TRBJ1-5; D uncertain. Germline CDR1 DFQATT, CDR2 SNEGSKA (reference sequence). The CDR3 runs to 14 residues. The V and J ends lost 4 bases and 2 bases respectively, with 12 bases between them. In nucleotides, the CDR3 is TGCAGTGCTAAGAAGGGTAGGGGCAATCAGCCCCAGCATTTT. Its protein product is CSAKKGRGNQPQHF.

This clonotype was observed a handful of times. The V call is TRBV29-1, the J call TRBJ2-3; D is possibly TRBD1 (6 bases). There are 12 residues in the CDR3. The germline CDR1 and CDR2 sequences are SQVTM and ANQGSEA. The CDR3 bases are TGCACCGTGCGGGCAGGGGCAGATACGCAGTATTTT. It codes for CTVRAGADTQYF.

This clonotype was counted between two and nine times. The rearrangement joins TRBV27 to TRBJ1-2; D perhaps matches TRBD1 (5 bases). Germline V gene lookup returns CDR1 MNHEY and CDR2 SMNVEV (reference sequence). V lost 5 bases and J lost 6, with 10 bases in between. This CDR3 has 12 residues. As DNA, the CDR3 is TGTGCCAGCAGTCCGGGACTACATGGCTACACCTTC. Translating gives CASSPGLHGYTF.

This clonotype showed up just a few times. The chain carries TRBV11-2 and TRBJ2-2; D not certain. V dropped 8 bases and J dropped 6 bases, with 16 bases sitting between them. Per the germline V gene, CDR1 is SGHAT and CDR2 is FQNNGV. The CDR3 runs 14 residues. DNA for the CDR3: TGTGCCAGCCCCGATCCGGATTCGGCCGGGGAGCTGTTTTTT. As protein: CASPDPDSAGELFF.

This clonotype was seen ten or more times. The chain links TRBV11-2 to TRBJ2-5, with TRBD2 as a possible D gene (5 bases). CDR3 length: 17 amino acids. Germline CDR1 and CDR2: SGHAT and FQNNGV. V was pared by 0 bases and J by 10 bases, with 24 bases between. The CDR3 loop is CASSLDGSSSYKMGQYF. In DNA, the CDR3 is TGTGCCAGCAGCTTAGATGGGAGCAGTAGCTACAAGATGGGCCAGTACTTC. Looking up the rest from reference TRBV11-2 and TRBJ2-5 gives the full variable domain: EAGVAQSPRYKIIEKRQSVAFWCNPISGHATLYWYQQILGQGPKLLIQFQNNGVVDDSQLPKDRFSAERLKGVDSTLKIQPAKLEDSAVYLCASSLDGSSSYKMGQYFGPGTRLLVL.

This clonotype was picked up a small number of times. This chain joins TRBV6-1 and TRBJ2-2, with D maybe TRBD1 (6 bases). V lost 5 bases to trimming and J lost 0 bases, with 13 bases between them. The germline V gene has CDR1 MNHNS and CDR2 SASEGT. This CDR3 is built from 16 residues. The CDR3 DNA follows: TGTGCCAGCAGTCCCGGGACAATGGCGAACACCGGGGAGCTGTTTTTT. As protein: CASSPGTMANTGELFF.

The table lists this clonotype with many counts. This chain links TRBV7-2 with TRBJ2-1; D remains unclear. The CDR3 runs to 13 residues. V lost 2 bases, J lost 7 bases, and 9 bases lay in between. From germline, CDR1 is SGHTA and CDR2 FQGNSA. The CDR3: CASSLSLTNEQFF. CDR3 sequence (DNA): TGTGCCAGCAGCTTAAGTCTCACTAATGAGCAGTTCTTC. The variable domain in full, with the rest retrieved from reference TRBV7-2 and TRBJ2-1, is GAGVSQSPSNKVTEKGKDVELRCDPISGHTALYWYRQSLGQGLEFLIYFQGNSAPDKSGLPSDRFSAERTGGSVSTLTIQRTQQEDSAVYLCASSLSLTNEQFFGPGTRLTVL.

This clonotype was detected ten times or more. The V gene is TRBV6-1, the J gene TRBJ2-1, with 7 nucleotides matching TRBD2. The CDR3 covers 14 residues. The germline V gene encodes CDR1 MNHNS and CDR2 SASEGT. After removal of 4 bases from V and 0 bases from J, the junction contained 0 bases not matched to a gene. The CDR3 sequence: CASSGGGSYNEQFF. CDR3 coding DNA: TGTGCCAGCAGTGGCGGGGGCTCCTACAATGAGCAGTTCTTC.

This clonotype was detected a few times. The rearrangement uses TRBV28 and TRBJ1-5, with 7 nucleotides matching TRBD1. This CDR3 comprises 14 residues. The germline gives CDR1 MDHEN, CDR2 SYDVKM. The V gene end was trimmed by 7 bases and the J gene end by 11 bases; junction bases not matched to a gene: 14. The CDR3 DNA reads as TGTGCCAGCACCAGGGGGATGTGGGGATCGGCCCAGCATTTT. This translates into CASTRGMWGSAQHF.